Sequencing of this TCR beta chain was carried out in a study of T cell repertoires in cytomegalovirus infection. Study at large: Both a matching HLA type and CMV infection were indicated by public TCR beta signatures. Study-wide results and limits: The response measured ex vivo was dominated by TCR beta clonotypes (HLA-C-restricted and CMV-specific).

This clonotype has a handful of counts. Its antigen is currently unknown. V dropped 5 bases and J dropped 8 bases, with 15 bases sitting between them. The CDR3 contains 13 residues. Per germline, CDR1 SGHAT and CDR2 FQNNGV. TCRdb recomputed calls from the reads with MiXCR, one row per CDR3 protein. This sample has 250,000 to 300,000 distinct CDR3 sequences, with 20% to 30% found just once. The sequenced material came from PBMCs. The sequence was obtained from a human donor in good health (CMV status not recorded). Some clones in this sample may be carry-over from other donors' samples. The V gene is TRBV11-2, the J gene TRBJ1-2; D call uncertain. DNA for the CDR3: TGTGCCAGCAGCCCGTCCGTGGCGGAAGGCTACACCTTC. Encoded protein: CASSPSVAEGYTF.